This T cell receptor (beta chain) is drawn from a study of identical twins. The length of the CDR3 is 15 residues. Trimming stripped 0 bases from V and 8 bases from J, with 13 bases between. Germline V CDR1 and CDR2: LGHNA, YSLEER. This clonotype was seen ten or more times. A universal primer site was created by template switching, with the cDNA bearing unique molecular identifiers. TCRdb itself ran the 5' RACE reads through MiXCR, one entry per CDR3 protein. The sample lists 640,000 or so distinct CDR3 sequences; around 5.7% were seen once. With no exceptions, donors were healthy Caucasians. The specimen sequenced was naive T cells sorted from blood. This TCR derives from a man younger than 35 in good health. The chain uses TRBV4-3 and TRBJ1-4; D gene uncertain. CDR3 region: CASSQDGVPSEKLFF. The DNA of the CDR3 is TGCGCCAGCAGCCAAGACGGCGTCCCTTCGGAAAAACTGTTTTTT.